A single sample gave rise to the 32 T cell receptor beta chains below, sequenced in a study of Ad26.COV2.S vaccination and SARS-CoV-2 variants. The treatment: around 19 received Ad26.COV2.S at low or high dose, single or two shots; about 5 received placebo; per-sample allocation not given. The samples date from day 63 after the first vaccine or placebo injection. TCRdb's table, derived via immunoSEQ multiplex PCR, lists solely in-frame clones and lacks some. The data show roughly 380,000 clones, roughly 84% seen once. This specimen consisted of peripheral blood, obtained in a trial of Ad26.COV2.S vaccine versus placebo. The receptors were sampled from a person aged 18 to 59 who received the Ad26.COV2.S COVID-19 vaccine or a placebo.

The J gene is TRBJ1-5, the V gene TRBV4-1; a possible D gene is TRBD1 (5 bases). The ends were cut back, 1 base at V and 7 bases at J, with 14 bases in the middle. This CDR3 has 15 amino acids. Germline values: CDR1 MGHRA, CDR2 YSYEKL. CDR3 nucleotide sequence: TGCGCCAGCAGCCAAGTCTCCCAGGGCAGGCAGCCCCAGCATTTT. It encodes CASSQVSQGRQPQHF.

This clone was observed a single time. This chain uses TRBV3-1 (or the pseudogene TRBV3-2) with TRBJ1-6; 7 bases are a match to TRBD1. CDR3 length equals 14 residues. Trimming cost V 3 bases and J 7 bases; bases outside gene matches: 3. The germline V gene encodes CDR1 LGHDT and CDR2 YNNKEL (reference sequence). The CDR3 sequence is CASSQTGMNSPLHF. The DNA for the CDR3 is TGTGCCAGCAGCCAGACAGGGATGAATTCACCCCTCCACTTT.

This chain uses TRBV12-3 or TRBV12-4 with TRBJ1-4, with no clear D. The CDR3 loop spans 12 amino acids. V shed 5 bases and J shed 4 bases, with 5 bases lying between them. The CDR3 DNA reads as TGTGCCAGCAGTCCCAATAATGAAAAACTGTTTTTT. Translating it yields CASSPNNEKLFF.

The chain combines TRBV30 with TRBJ1-1; D not resolved. Germline V gives CDR1 GTSNPN, CDR2 SVGIG (reference sequence). The CDR3 extends over 13 amino acids. V was cut by 3 bases and J by 5 bases, with 13 bases left in between. This CDR3 reads CAWSLAEWTEAFF. The CDR3, as DNA: TGTGCCTGGAGCCTCGCCGAGTGGACTGAAGCTTTCTTT. Together with reference TRBV30 and TRBJ1-1, the CDR3 gives the full variable domain: SQTIHQWPATLVQPVGSPLSLECTVEGTSNPNLYWYRQAAGRGLQLLFYSVGIGQISSEVPQNLSASRPQDRQFILSSKKLLLSDSGFYLCAWSLAEWTEAFFGQGTRLTVV.

J is TRBJ1-1 and V is TRBV5-1; D call uncertain. Germline V gene data show CDR1 as SGHRS and CDR2 as YFSETQ. There are 13 residues in the CDR3. Trimming took 4 bases from V and 4 from J, leaving 11 bases between them. CDR3 nucleotide sequence: TGCGCCAGCAGCATCAATAGAGGCACTGAAGCTTTCTTT. Its protein product is CASSINRGTEAFF.

The CDR3 spells CASSQVRDRNSPLHF. DNA for the CDR3: TGCGCCAGCAGCCAGGTCCGGGACAGGAATTCACCCCTCCACTTT. The chain couples TRBV4-1 to TRBJ1-6, with TRBD1 matching 8 bases. The J segment lost 7 bases and the V segment lost 3 bases, leaving 5 bases of the junction unmatched. CDR1 is MGHRA and CDR2 is YSYEKL in the germline V gene. The CDR3 is 15 amino acids.

V is TRBV9 and J is TRBJ1-3; no reliable D call. The CDR3 is made up of 16 amino acids. Germline V gene lookup returns CDR1 SGDLS and CDR2 YYNGEE. V lost 4 bases, J lost 0 bases, and 14 bases lay in between. The CDR3 nucleotides read TGTGCCAGCAGCCTTTCAGGAGGATACTCTGGAAACACCATATATTTT. This gives the protein CASSLSGGYSGNTIYF. Full variable domain (missing parts from reference TRBV9 and TRBJ1-3): DSGVTQTPKHLITATGQRVTLRCSPRSGDLSVYWYQQSLDQGLQFLIQYYNGEERAKGNILERFSAQQFPDLHSELNLSSLELGDSALYFCASSLSGGYSGNTIYFGEGSWLTVV.

The gene calls are TRBV19 and TRBJ2-7; D remains unclear. CDR3 length: 12 amino acids. Germline V gene lookup returns CDR1 LNHDA and CDR2 SQIVND (reference sequence). V lost 7 bases and J 0 bases, leaving 7 bases between the germline ends. The CDR3 reads CASMGNSYEQYF. The CDR3 DNA follows: TGTGCCAGTATGGGGAACTCCTACGAGCAGTACTTC.

Concerning this clone itself: Other nucleotide sequences in the sample specify the same CDR3. The genes are TRBV5-1 and TRBJ2-7, with TRBD1 identical over 7 bases. V shed 0 bases and J 2 bases; nucleotides not matched to a gene: 2. Per the germline V gene, CDR1 is SGHRS and CDR2 is YFSETQ. The CDR3 is 14 residues long. The DNA for the CDR3 is TGCGCCAGCAGCTTGGCGACAGGGACCTACGAGCAGTACTTC. Its protein is CASSLATGTYEQYF.

CDR3 DNA sequence: TGTGCCAGCTTAAGAGCGGGGGGCCTAGATACGCAGTATTTT. Translation: CASLRAGGLDTQYF. The chain employs TRBV18 and TRBJ2-3; 9 bases fit TRBD2. Germline loops: CDR1 KGHSH, CDR2 LQKENI. J gave up 5 bases and V 7 bases, and 7 bases lay outside the gene matches. The CDR3 loop spans 14 amino acids. The whole variable domain, remainder taken from reference TRBV18 and TRBJ2-3, is NAGVMQNPRHLVRRRGQEARLRCSPMKGHSHVYWYRQLPEEGLKFMVYLQKENIIDESGMPKERFSAEFPKEGPSILRIQQVVRGDSAAYFCASLRAGGLDTQYFGPGTRLTVL.

About this clone itself: At the DNA level, this CDR3 is encoded by other sequences in the same sample as well. The chain combines TRBV6-5 with TRBJ1-2; no definite D call. Germline V gene sequence: CDR1 MNHEY, CDR2 SVGAGI. V was pared by 1 base and J by 5 bases, with 5 bases between. This CDR3 comprises 12 residues. The CDR3 loop reads CASSYLGYGYTF. The CDR3 region has the DNA TGTGCCAGCAGTTACTTAGGGTATGGCTACACCTTC.

The chain links TRBV7-2 to TRBJ1-1; possible D gene TRBD1, 5 bases. Germline V CDR1 and CDR2: SGHTA, FQGNSA. This CDR3 is 14 amino acids long. V lost 1 base to trimming and J lost 2 bases, with 8 bases between them. The CDR3 DNA reads TGTGCCAGCAGCTTAGGGGGCGGTAACACTGAAGCTTTCTTT. It encodes CASSLGGGNTEAFF.

This clone was seen once. The V and J genes are TRBV4-1 and TRBJ2-5, with 8 positions matching TRBD2. The germline V gene encodes CDR1 MGHRA and CDR2 YSYEKL. Losses at the gene ends were 1 base for V and 4 bases for J; bases not matched to a gene: 5. CDR3 length: 15 residues. The chain's CDR3 is CASSQASGGSETQYF. The CDR3, as DNA: TGCGCCAGCAGCCAAGCCTCGGGGGGGTCAGAGACCCAGTACTTC.

CDR3 bases: TGTGCCAGCAGGACCGGCGGGGGCGCGGTCGGCGAGCAGTACTTC. Its translation: CASRTGGGAVGEQYF. The chain carries TRBV6-5 and TRBJ2-7, with D perhaps matching TRBD2 (7 bases). The V end lost 6 bases, the J end lost 6 bases, and 21 bases lay between the germline ends. CDR3 size: 15 residues. Germline V gene sequence: CDR1 MNHEY, CDR2 SVGAGI.

The J gene is TRBJ2-1, the V gene TRBV5-5; 9 bases are a match to TRBD1. Losses at the gene ends were 4 bases for V and 3 bases for J; bases not matched to a gene: 5. Per germline, CDR1 SGHKS and CDR2 YYEKEE (reference sequence). The CDR3 length is 15 residues. The CDR3 spells CASSLQGANYNEQFF. DNA of the CDR3: TGTGCCAGCAGCCTACAGGGGGCGAACTACAATGAGCAGTTCTTC.

The V gene is TRBV13, the J gene TRBJ1-2; D not certain. The V end lost 1 base, the J end lost 3 bases, and 9 bases lay between the germline ends. CDR1 and CDR2 (germline): PRHDT, FYEKMQ (reference sequence). The CDR3 contains 14 residues. The CDR3 reads CASSLDGLDYGYTF. The CDR3, as DNA: TGTGCCAGCAGCTTAGACGGACTAGACTATGGCTACACCTTC.

The V gene is TRBV25-1, the J gene TRBJ1-6, with no clear D. This CDR3 has 12 amino acids. V shed 0 bases and J shed 9 bases, with 3 bases lying between them. Germline V gene data show CDR1 as MGHDK and CDR2 as SYGVNS. The CDR3 sequence: CASSEYVSPLHF. CDR3 coding DNA: TGTGCCAGCAGTGAATACGTTTCACCCCTCCACTTT.

The chain employs TRBV7-9 and TRBJ1-1, with 7 bases identical to TRBD1. The V gene's germline CDR1 is SEHNR and CDR2 FQNEAQ (reference sequence). J lost 8 bases, V lost 3 bases, and 12 bases had no gene match. The CDR3 loop spans 15 amino acids. CDR3 nucleotides: TGTGCCAGCAGCTTTAGGGACAGCGTTCAGGGGGAAGCTTTCTTT. The encoded protein is CASSFRDSVQGEAFF.

This clone was observed a single time. The CDR3 loop is CASSVGNSGGYEQYF. In DNA form, the CDR3 reads TGTGCCAGCAGCGTAGGTAATAGCGGGGGCTACGAGCAGTACTTC. The chain uses TRBV9 and TRBJ2-7; 9 nucleotides match TRBD2. The CDR3 is 15 residues long. Germline CDR1 SGDLS, CDR2 YYNGEE. Losses at the gene ends were 0 bases for V and 3 bases for J; bases not matched to a gene: 4.

This clone was seen only a few times. The chain has TRBV11-2 and TRBJ2-2; D is undetermined. Trimming took 1 base from V and 7 from J, leaving 7 bases between them. The CDR3 loop spans 13 amino acids. Germline V gene sequence: CDR1 SGHAT, CDR2 FQNNGV. Written as DNA, the CDR3 is TGTGCCAGCAGCTTAGTTAACGGCGGGGAGCTGTTTTTT. Its translation is CASSLVNGGELFF.

The chain recombines TRBV7-8 with TRBJ1-4; a weak D match, TRBD1 (6 bases). The CDR3 runs to 16 residues. The V and J ends lost 5 bases and 11 bases respectively, with 24 bases between them. Per the germline V gene, CDR1 is SGHVS and CDR2 is FQNEAQ. CDR3 sequence reads: CASSISRTAPDRKLFF. CDR3 sequence (DNA): TGTGCCAGCAGCATCTCCCGGACAGCGCCGGACCGGAAACTGTTTTTT.

This clone was seen a handful of times. The chain couples TRBV11-2 to TRBJ2-2; D unresolved. V lost 7 bases, J lost 1 base, and 7 bases lay in between. The CDR3 extends over 13 amino acids. Germline CDR1 reads SGHAT; CDR2 reads FQNNGV. The CDR3 DNA reads TGTGCCAGCACCCCCAGGAACACCGGGGAGCTGTTTTTT. Its translation: CASTPRNTGELFF.

In this sample, this clone turned up once. The rearrangement joins TRBV7-2 to TRBJ2-2, with TRBD1 matching 9 bases. CDR1 and CDR2 from the germline V gene are SGHTA and FQGNSA. J lost 4 bases, V lost 5 bases, and 8 bases had no gene match. CDR3 size: 16 residues. The CDR3 protein is CASSLVGQGVTGELFF. The CDR3 coding sequence is TGTGCCAGCAGCCTAGTGGGACAGGGTGTCACCGGGGAGCTGTTTTTT.

This clone was seen just once. Written as DNA, the CDR3 is TGTGCCAGCAGCTTAAAAGCTTATGGGCAGCCCCAGCATTTT. Translation: CASSLKAYGQPQHF. This chain connects TRBV7-2 to TRBJ1-5; no definite D call. The ends were cut back, 2 bases at V and 7 bases at J, with 12 bases in the middle. Germline loops: CDR1 SGHTA, CDR2 FQGNSA. This CDR3 has 14 amino acids. Looking up the rest from reference TRBV7-2 and TRBJ1-5 gives the full variable domain: GAGVSQSPSNKVTEKGKDVELRCDPISGHTALYWYRQSLGQGLEFLIYFQGNSAPDKSGLPSDRFSAERTGGSVSTLTIQRTQQEDSAVYLCASSLKAYGQPQHFGDGTRLSIL.

The genes are TRBV5-1 and TRBJ1-1; D is perhaps TRBD1 (6 bases). V was shortened by 4 bases and J by 4 bases, with 11 bases between the two germline ends. The CDR3 consists of 13 residues. The germline V gene encodes CDR1 SGHRS and CDR2 YFSETQ. DNA for the CDR3: TGCGCCAGCAGCAGGGGGTGGGGCACTGAAGCTTTCTTT. Its translation: CASSRGWGTEAFF.

V gene TRBV19 combines with J gene TRBJ2-7; 7 nucleotides agree with TRBD1. The CDR3 extends over 14 amino acids. V lost 3 bases, J lost 4 bases, and 6 bases stayed unmatched. The germline V gene encodes CDR1 LNHDA and CDR2 SQIVND (reference sequence). In DNA, the CDR3 is TGTGCCAGTAGTATCCGGGACAGAATATACGAGCAGTACTTC. Its translation is CASSIRDRIYEQYF.

The CDR3 nucleotides are TGCGCCAGCAGCCAACACGGGTTAAACAATCAGCCCCAGCATTTT. Encoded protein: CASSQHGLNNQPQHF. The V gene is TRBV4-1, the J gene TRBJ1-5; D uncertain. The CDR3 spans 15 residues. Germline V gene lookup returns CDR1 MGHRA and CDR2 YSYEKL. V shed 2 bases and J shed 3 bases, with 11 bases lying between them.

V gene TRBV30 combines with J gene TRBJ2-2; no definite D call. CDR3 size: 13 residues. Trimming cost V 5 bases and J 4 bases, with 11 bases left between them. Germline V gene data show CDR1 as GTSNPN and CDR2 as SVGIG (reference sequence). CDR3 in amino acids: CAWGLYGTGELFF. In DNA, the CDR3 is TGTGCCTGGGGTTTGTACGGCACCGGGGAGCTGTTTTTT.

The chain links TRBV5-1 to TRBJ1-1, with 8 positions matching TRBD1. J gave up 5 bases and V 4 bases, and 7 bases lay outside the gene matches. Germline CDR1 SGHRS, CDR2 YFSETQ. The CDR3 runs 14 residues. DNA of the CDR3: TGCGCCAGCAGCCCGGACAGGGTATATACTGAAGCTTTCTTT. It codes for CASSPDRVYTEAFF.

This clone was detected only once. The chain combines TRBV7-9 with TRBJ1-2; perhaps TRBD1 as D (6 bases). Between the trimmed V and J ends, which lost 5 bases and 8 bases, there was a span of 18 bases. The CDR3 extends over 14 amino acids. Looked up from germline, CDR1 is SEHNR and CDR2 is FQNEAQ (reference sequence). The CDR3 DNA reads TGTGCCAGCAGCATCCCCGCAGGGGTTGGGGGCTACACCTTC. It is translated as CASSIPAGVGGYTF.

In nucleotides, the CDR3 is TGCGCCAGCAGCCAAGATAAGGCCGGGGGAGATGAGCAGTTCTTC. Amino acids: CASSQDKAGGDEQFF. The rearrangement uses TRBV4-1 and TRBJ2-1; the D gene is possibly TRBD2 (6 bases). CDR3 length: 15 amino acids. Trimming took off 0 bases at V and 8 bases at J, with 14 bases between the two ends. Germline V gene lookup returns CDR1 MGHRA and CDR2 YSYEKL.

The table lists this clone with a count of one. V and J are TRBV5-1 and TRBJ1-1; the D is unclear. CDR3 size: 15 residues. V was trimmed by 2 bases and J by 0 bases, leaving 11 bases between them. Germline values: CDR1 SGHRS, CDR2 YFSETQ. The DNA of the CDR3 is TGCGCCAGCAGCTTAGGGCGACACATGAACACTGAAGCTTTCTTT. It encodes CASSLGRHMNTEAFF.